The 24 T cell receptor beta chains in this list originate from one sample, sequenced in a study of T cells in Graves' hyperthyroidism and ophthalmopathy. Regions amplified from RNA transcripts were the TCR beta CDR3 regions. Researchers ran a first-round RT-PCR on the TCR CDR3 using the HTBI primer set. MiXCR, applied by TCRdb to the multiplex PCR reads, yields one record per CDR3 protein. Seen here are about 350,000 distinct CDR3 sequences, 11% to 15% observed once, and the top ten hold approximately 23%. The specimen sequenced was blood. The origin of the receptors is a woman between 25 and 40 years old with Graves' hyperthyroidism.

This sequence joins TRBV7-9 and TRBJ1-3, with a tentative D call TRBD1 (5 bases). The ends were cut back, 4 bases at V and 5 bases at J, with 12 bases in the middle. There are 14 residues in the CDR3. Germline loops: CDR1 SEHNR, CDR2 FQNEAQ (reference sequence). CDR3 bases: TGTGCCAGCAGCTCCTCAAGGGGCCGAAACACCATATATTTT. Translation: CASSSSRGRNTIYF.

This clonotype was seen a handful of times. The V and J genes are TRBV12-3 or TRBV12-4 and TRBJ1-3; no clear D gene. V lost 5 bases and J lost 2, with 10 bases in between. The CDR3 is made up of 14 amino acids. CDR3 region: CASSPDRTGNTIYF. As DNA, the CDR3 is TGTGCCAGCAGTCCGGACCGAACTGGAAACACCATATATTTT.

This clonotype came up a few times. The rearrangement joins TRBV20-1 to TRBJ1-5; unclear D gene. V lost 0 bases and J 4 bases, leaving 19 bases between the germline ends. This CDR3 has 17 residues. Germline V CDR1 and CDR2: DFQATT, SNEGSKA (reference sequence). The CDR3 DNA reads TGCAGTGCTAGAGACGGTGCCAGGATCTTACGAAATCAGCCCCAGCATTTT. The encoded protein is CSARDGARILRNQPQHF.

This clonotype has a count of ten or more. The chain is built from TRBV6-1 and TRBJ1-1; D unclear. CDR1 is MNHNS, CDR2 SASEGT, per germline. There are 11 residues in the CDR3. V lost 8 bases to trimming and J lost 4 bases, with 8 bases between them. This CDR3 reads CASQEATEAFF. Written as DNA, the CDR3 is TGTGCCAGCCAAGAGGCCACTGAAGCTTTCTTT.

The chain recombines TRBV7-2 with TRBJ1-1; no firm D call. CDR1 SGHTA and CDR2 FQGNSA come from the germline V gene. The CDR3 extends over 14 amino acids. The V gene lost 7 bases and the J gene lost 1 base, with 13 bases spanning the gap. The CDR3 region is CASTNQRQNTEAFF. The DNA for the CDR3 is TGTGCCAGCACCAACCAGAGACAGAACACTGAAGCTTTCTTT.

This clonotype was observed many times. This chain links TRBV6-1 with TRBJ2-5; a weak D match, TRBD2 (6 bases). Trimming took off 5 bases at V and 5 bases at J, with 18 bases between the two ends. The CDR3 totals 15 residues. Looked up from germline, CDR1 is MNHNS and CDR2 is SASEGT. The CDR3 is CASSLRDPSWETQYF. CDR3 coding DNA: TGTGCCAGCAGTTTGCGGGACCCGTCTTGGGAGACCCAGTACTTC.

This clonotype was found many times. The chain carries TRBV5-1 and TRBJ2-2; no reliable D call. The germline gives CDR1 SGHRS, CDR2 YFSETQ. The CDR3 sequence is 16 residues long. Between the trimmed V and J ends, which lost 0 bases and 0 bases, there was a span of 9 bases. CDR3 residues: CASSLGASTNTGELFF. The CDR3 nucleotides read TGCGCCAGCAGCTTGGGAGCCAGTACGAACACCGGGGAGCTGTTTTTT.

In its sample, this clonotype was seen many times. This chain uses TRBV28 with TRBJ1-2, with D unclear. CDR1 MDHEN and CDR2 SYDVKM come from the germline V gene. The CDR3 runs to 15 residues. Trimming removed 3 bases from V and 5 bases from J, with 16 bases in between. This chain's CDR3 is CASSLWEGGVYGYTF. CDR3 DNA sequence: TGTGCCAGCAGTTTGTGGGAGGGAGGTGTTTATGGCTACACCTTC.

This clonotype turned up a few times. V usage is TRBV29-1 and J usage is TRBJ2-7; 9 nucleotides align to TRBD1. V gave up 4 bases and J gave up 6 bases; unmatched junction bases: 13. Germline assignment: CDR1 SQVTM and CDR2 ANQGSEA. The CDR3 loop spans 15 amino acids. The CDR3 region has the DNA TGCAGCGTTGGACAGGGGGGGCTCCGTAGCTCCGAGCAGTACTTC. This codes for CSVGQGGLRSSEQYF.

The sample holds a few counts of this clonotype. The chain couples TRBV20-1 to TRBJ1-5; TRBD1 matches 10 bases. After removal of 5 bases from V and 8 bases from J, the junction contained 3 bases not matched to a gene. In germline, CDR1 is DFQATT, CDR2 SNEGSKA (reference sequence). The CDR3 extends over 12 amino acids. The CDR3 loop reads CSARQGAKPQHF. CDR3 DNA sequence: TGCAGTGCTCGACAGGGGGCTAAGCCCCAGCATTTT.

This clonotype turned up a few times. The chain carries TRBV25-1 and TRBJ2-5; 8 bases agree with TRBD2. Per the germline V gene, CDR1 is MGHDK and CDR2 is SYGVNS. V shed 6 bases, J shed 5 bases, and the junction held 20 bases outside the gene matches. This CDR3 has 18 amino acids. The DNA of the CDR3 is TGTGCCAGCAGCCACACCCCCGGTACTAGCGGTTTGGGGGAGACCCAGTACTTC. It codes for CASSHTPGTSGLGETQYF.

This clonotype was observed many times. V usage is TRBV19 and J usage is TRBJ2-5, with 7 positions matching TRBD2. Germline CDR1 LNHDA, CDR2 SQIVND (reference sequence). The CDR3 runs 14 residues. The trim removed 7 bases at V and 5 bases at J, leaving 10 bases unmatched. The CDR3 DNA follows: TGTGCCAGTAATGGGGGAGGGCCCGTGGAGACCCAGTACTTC. It translates to CASNGGGPVETQYF.

This clonotype has more than one count but fewer than ten. The CDR3 loop is CASSFPDNEQFF. The CDR3 bases are TGTGCCAGCAGCTTTCCCGACAATGAGCAGTTCTTC. The rearrangement links TRBV7-9 to TRBJ2-1, with D unresolved. The CDR3 spans 12 residues. V gave up 3 bases and J gave up 5 bases, with 5 bases separating them. CDR1 and CDR2 (germline): SEHNR, FQNEAQ (reference sequence).

This clonotype was counted ten times or more. The genes are TRBV7-2 and TRBJ1-5, with TRBD1 as a possible D gene (6 bases). V lost 1 base and J 1 base, leaving 11 bases between the germline ends. Per germline, CDR1 SGHTA and CDR2 FQGNSA. This CDR3 region has 16 residues. The CDR3 DNA follows: TGTGCCAGCAGCTTAGGGACAGACACAAGCAATCAGCCCCAGCATTTT. Translated: CASSLGTDTSNQPQHF.

The sample holds a few counts of this clonotype. The chain combines TRBV2 with TRBJ2-7; D is uncertain. V was cut by 10 bases and J by 2 bases, with 12 bases left in between. Germline lookup yields CDR1 SNHLY and CDR2 FYNNEI. The CDR3 covers 12 residues. The CDR3 DNA is TGTGCCATATCCGACGGAACCTACGAGCAGTACTTC. This encodes CAISDGTYEQYF.

Turning to this clonotype: One junction end does not reproduce the germline sequence, and a read error may be involved. This sequence joins TRBV7-9 and TRBJ2-7; D could derive from TRBD1 or TRBD2 (5 bases each). The germline CDR1 and CDR2 sequences are SEHNR and FQNEAQ (reference sequence). CDR3 length: 17 residues. The CDR3 reads CASSFRPTKGQDYERYF. Here the CDR3 DNA reads TGTGCCAGCAGCTTCAGGCCTACCAAAGGACAAGACTACGAGCGGTACTTC.

With respect to this clonotype: This may stem from a read error, because a much larger clone lies one nucleotide away. The chain employs TRBV28 and TRBJ2-7, with no clear D. V dropped 4 bases and J dropped 3 bases, with 10 bases sitting between them. Per germline, CDR1 MDHEN and CDR2 SYDVKM. This CDR3 has 13 amino acids. The CDR3 reads CASSSLVLYEQYF. CDR3 in DNA: TGTGCCAGCAGTTCCCTCGTCCTCTACGAGCAGTACTTC.

This clonotype came up many times. V and J are TRBV30 and TRBJ2-2, with unresolved D. V was cut by 2 bases and J by 13 bases, with 14 bases left in between. The germline CDR1 and CDR2 sequences are GTSNPN and SVGIG (reference sequence). This CDR3 is built from 12 residues. The chain's CDR3 is CAWSRPARMLFF. CDR3 DNA sequence: TGTGCCTGGAGTCGGCCGGCCCGTATGCTGTTTTTT. Full variable domain (outside the CDR3, taken from reference TRBV30 and TRBJ2-2): SQTIHQWPATLVQPVGSPLSLECTVEGTSNPNLYWYRQAAGRGLQLLFYSVGIGQISSEVPQNLSASRPQDRQFILSSKKLLLSDSGFYLCAWSRPARMLFFGEGSRLTVL.

This clonotype was recorded at least ten times. This chain joins TRBV28 and TRBJ1-4; TRBD1 is a possible D gene (5 bases). The CDR3 spans 14 residues. The V end lost 5 bases, the J end lost 7 bases, and 14 bases lay between the germline ends. Germline CDR1 reads MDHEN; CDR2 reads SYDVKM. The CDR3 loop is CASSPGGGGEKLFF. The CDR3 DNA follows: TGTGCCAGCAGTCCCGGCGGGGGGGGTGAAAAACTGTTTTTT.

At least ten counts were recorded for this clonotype. V and J are TRBV27 and TRBJ2-6, with D uncertain. Trimming left V 7 bases short and J 0 bases short, with 4 bases between. The length of the CDR3 is 13 residues. Per the germline V gene, CDR1 is MNHEY and CDR2 is SMNVEV (reference sequence). The CDR3 loop reads CASTSSGANVLTF. CDR3 DNA sequence: TGTGCCAGCACCAGCTCTGGGGCCAACGTCCTGACTTTC.

This clonotype was detected many times. The V gene is TRBV20-1, the J gene TRBJ2-7; D might be TRBD2 (6 bases). The CDR3 covers 13 residues. Germline CDR1 DFQATT, CDR2 SNEGSKA (reference sequence). Trimming stripped 0 bases from V and 5 bases from J, with 11 bases between. The CDR3 sequence is CSARDGGRNEQYF. DNA for the CDR3: TGCAGTGCTAGAGACGGGGGAAGAAACGAGCAGTACTTC.

This clonotype was found many times. The chain carries TRBV25-1 and TRBJ1-1; D possibly corresponds to TRBD1 (6 bases). The CDR3 runs 13 residues. Germline values: CDR1 MGHDK, CDR2 SYGVNS. Trimming took 10 bases from V and 5 from J, leaving 17 bases between them. CDR3 coding DNA: TGTGCCACCAAACCTCAACAGGGAACTGAAGCTTTCTTT. It codes for CATKPQQGTEAFF.

The chain employs TRBV5-6 and TRBJ2-2; D is possibly TRBD2 (5 bases). Trimming stripped 4 bases from V and 5 bases from J, with 18 bases between. This CDR3 region has 16 residues. Germline CDR1 reads SGHDT; CDR2 reads YYEEEE. The CDR3 sequence is CASSPQGRGNTGELFF. CDR3 nucleotide sequence: TGTGCCAGCAGCCCACAAGGGAGAGGAAATACCGGGGAGCTGTTTTTT. The full variable domain, rest sourced from reference TRBV5-6 and TRBJ2-2, is DAGVTQSPTHLIKTRGQQVTLRCSPKSGHDTVSWYQQALGQGPQFIFQYYEEEERQRGNFPDRFSGHQFPNYSSELNVNALLLGDSALYLCASSPQGRGNTGELFFGEGSRLTVL.

The rearrangement joins TRBV29-1 to TRBJ2-1; 10 nucleotides match TRBD2. The CDR3 totals 15 residues. CDR1 is SQVTM, CDR2 ANQGSEA, per germline. V shed 2 bases, J shed 6 bases, and the junction held 7 bases outside the gene matches. The CDR3 nucleotides are TGCAGCGTTGAACCCGAGGGACTAGCGCTCAATGAGCAGTTCTTC. Amino acid sequence: CSVEPEGLALNEQFF.